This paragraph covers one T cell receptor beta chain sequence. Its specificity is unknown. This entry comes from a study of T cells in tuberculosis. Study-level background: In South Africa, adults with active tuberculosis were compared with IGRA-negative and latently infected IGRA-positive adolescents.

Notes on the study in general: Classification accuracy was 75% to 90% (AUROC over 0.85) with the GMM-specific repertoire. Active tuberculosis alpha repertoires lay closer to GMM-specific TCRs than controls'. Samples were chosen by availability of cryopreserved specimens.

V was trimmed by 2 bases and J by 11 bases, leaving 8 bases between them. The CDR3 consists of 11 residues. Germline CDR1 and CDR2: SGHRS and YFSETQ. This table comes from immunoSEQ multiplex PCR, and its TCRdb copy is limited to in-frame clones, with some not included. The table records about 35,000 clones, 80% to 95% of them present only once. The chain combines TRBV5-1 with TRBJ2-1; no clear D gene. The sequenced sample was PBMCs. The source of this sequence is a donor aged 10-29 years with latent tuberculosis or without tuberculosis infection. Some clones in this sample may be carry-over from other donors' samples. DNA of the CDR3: TGCGCCAGCAGCTTCGACTCCAAGCAGTTCTTC. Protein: CASSFDSKQFF.